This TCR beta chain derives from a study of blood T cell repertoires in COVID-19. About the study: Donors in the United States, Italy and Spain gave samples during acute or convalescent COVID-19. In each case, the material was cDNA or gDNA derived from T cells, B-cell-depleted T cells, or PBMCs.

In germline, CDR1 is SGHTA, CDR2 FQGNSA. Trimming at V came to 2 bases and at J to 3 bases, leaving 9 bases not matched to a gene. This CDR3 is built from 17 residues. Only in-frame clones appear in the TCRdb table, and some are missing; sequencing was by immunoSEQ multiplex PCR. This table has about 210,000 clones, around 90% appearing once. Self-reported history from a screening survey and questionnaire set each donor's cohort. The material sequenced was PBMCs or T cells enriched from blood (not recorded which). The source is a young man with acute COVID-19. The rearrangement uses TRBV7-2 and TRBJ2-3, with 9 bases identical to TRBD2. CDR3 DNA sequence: TGTGCCAGCAGCTTATTCAAAGGCGGGAGGGCGACAGATACGCAGTATTTT. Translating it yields CASSLFKGGRATDTQYF.